The 9 T cell receptor beta chains given below trace back to one sample, sequenced in a study of Ad26.COV2.S vaccination and SARS-CoV-2 variants. TCRdb keeps only in-frame clones here, not all; method: immunoSEQ multiplex PCR. The sample lists 360,000 or so clones, approximately 91% occurring once. Described treatment: 15 to 20 received Ad26.COV2.S at low or high dose, single or two shots; about 5 received placebo; per-sample allocation not given. The study sampled participants on day 63 after the first vaccine or placebo injection. Sequenced here: peripheral blood, sampled in a trial of Ad26.COV2.S vaccine versus placebo. The receptors shown here come from a person aged 18 to 59 who received the Ad26.COV2.S COVID-19 vaccine or a placebo.

J is TRBJ1-1 and V is TRBV6-5, with D uncertain. Trimming took 7 bases from V and 0 from J, leaving 12 bases between them. The CDR3 runs 14 residues. The germline gives CDR1 MNHEY, CDR2 SVGAGI. CDR3 nucleotide sequence: TGTGCCAGCACCGTCGGGGTTCTGAACACTGAAGCTTTCTTT. It translates to CASTVGVLNTEAFF.

This chain uses TRBV3-1 (or the pseudogene TRBV3-2) with TRBJ1-5; the D is unclear. This CDR3 contains 13 residues. Germline assignment: CDR1 LGHDT and CDR2 YNNKEL (reference sequence). V dropped 4 bases and J dropped 10 bases, with 14 bases sitting between them. The CDR3 spells CASSPGDGSPQHF. In DNA, the CDR3 is TGTGCCAGCAGCCCCGGTGACGGGTCACCCCAGCATTTT.

V gene TRBV29-1 combines with J gene TRBJ1-5, with D possibly being TRBD1 (5 bases). V gave up 4 bases and J gave up 3 bases, with 10 bases separating them. The CDR3 sequence is 13 residues long. The germline V gene encodes CDR1 SQVTM and CDR2 ANQGSEA. The CDR3 nucleotides are TGCAGCGTTGGAGGGGCAAACAATCAGCCCCAGCATTTT. It is translated as CSVGGANNQPQHF.

The CDR3 reads CASSPRTRGTDTQYF. CDR3 bases: TGTGCCAGCAGTCCGCGTACGAGGGGCACAGATACGCAGTATTTT. This sequence joins TRBV28 and TRBJ2-3; weak D call: TRBD2 (5 bases). Germline V lookup: CDR1 MDHEN, CDR2 SYDVKM. Deletions cut 5 bases from V and 1 base from J, with 13 bases between. This CDR3 has 15 residues.

The gene calls are TRBV3-1 (or the pseudogene TRBV3-2) and TRBJ1-1; the D gene is possibly TRBD1 (5 bases). The germline V and J ends were trimmed by 0 bases and 5 bases, with 13 bases remaining between them. Looked up from germline, CDR1 is LGHDT and CDR2 is YNNKEL (reference sequence). The CDR3 is made up of 15 amino acids. The CDR3 sequence is CASSQDLRGGTEAFF. Written as DNA, the CDR3 is TGTGCCAGCAGCCAAGATCTACGGGGCGGGACTGAAGCTTTCTTT.

This clone has just one count. Other DNA sequences in this specimen translate into the identical CDR3. J is TRBJ2-7 and V is TRBV19; 8 nucleotides match TRBD1. The junction had 2 bases not matched to a gene; V was cut back by 1 base and J by 0 bases. Germline assignment: CDR1 LNHDA and CDR2 SQIVND (reference sequence). CDR3 size: 15 residues. CDR3 sequence reads: CASSIGQGASYEQYF. In nucleotides, the CDR3 is TGTGCCAGTAGTATAGGGCAGGGGGCCTCCTACGAGCAGTACTTC.

The chain uses TRBV28 and TRBJ2-7, with D unclear. Trimming took off 5 bases at V and 0 bases at J, with 5 bases between the two ends. The germline V gene has CDR1 MDHEN and CDR2 SYDVKM. This CDR3 spans 12 amino acids. CDR3 DNA: TGTGCCAGCAGTCCCTTCTCCTACGAGCAGTACTTC. This sequence encodes CASSPFSYEQYF.

CDR3: CASSWAGTGVYEQYF. CDR3 bases: TGCGCCAGCAGCTGGGCCGGGACAGGGGTCTACGAGCAGTACTTC. The chain employs TRBV5-1 and TRBJ2-7, with 10 positions matching TRBD1. The CDR3 has 15 residues. CDR1 SGHRS and CDR2 YFSETQ come from the germline V gene. The J segment lost 3 bases and the V segment lost 3 bases, leaving 6 bases of the junction unmatched.

The chain uses TRBV4-1 and TRBJ2-1, with D possibly matching TRBD2 (5 bases). Trimming removed 0 bases from V and 7 bases from J, with 19 bases in between. This CDR3 region has 17 residues. CDR1 is MGHRA, CDR2 YSYEKL, per germline. CDR3 in DNA: TGCGCCAGCAGCCAAGATCGTATTCCGGGAAATCTGAATGAGCAGTTCTTC. This gives the protein CASSQDRIPGNLNEQFF.